The T cell receptor beta chain described here comes from a study of OX40 agonist ivuxolimab in advanced cancers. Turning to the overall study: Ivuxolimab was a fully human IgG2 agonistic monoclonal antibody targeting the costimulatory receptor OX40 (CD134). Intravenous ivuxolimab was administered to patients every 2 weeks at six dose levels: 0.01, 0.1, 0.3, 1.5, 3 and 10 mg/kg. Of the roughly 51 patients in dose escalation, about 20 had hepatocellular carcinoma, approximately 15 had melanoma, 9 had renal cell carcinoma and 9 had head and neck cancer. A male proportion of roughly 80% and a mean age of 60 years, ranging from roughly 23 to 79, were recorded for the dose-escalation cohort. Patients were allowed to have had prior anti-PD-1, anti-PD-L1 or anti-CTLA-4 therapy, and more than 30% of the dose-escalation patients had previously received checkpoint inhibitors. Partial responses were achieved by three dose-escalation patients, of whom one had hepatocellular carcinoma and two had cutaneous melanoma. Peripheral TCRbeta sequencing aimed to test whether ivuxolimab altered TCR sequence diversity and caused clonal T-cell expansion. The paper reports the monotherapy dose-escalation portion (N of about 56 patients) of the phase I ivuxolimab trial. What the study reported, not specific to this receptor: Antigen specificity was not determined for the clonally expanded peripheral T cells. Partial responders in the 0.1-3.0 mg/kg groups had among the lowest normalized peripheral clonal expansion, especially among CD8+ T cells. After ivuxolimab, CD8+ T cells had more expanded clones than CD4+ T cells on average. Low levels of normalized T-cell clonal expansion were also seen in some patients who did not respond. At doses from 0.1 to 3.0 mg/kg, clonal expansion was seen in both CD4+ and CD8+ blood T cells between baseline and week 6.

The trial excluded patients who had a history of autoimmune disease or who were on systemic immunosuppression. In every dose cohort, peripheral blood was drawn for TCR sequencing at baseline, cycle 4 day 1, and cycle 7 day 1. The samples were drawn from a first-in-human, open-label, multicenter phase I dose-escalation trial of ivuxolimab. The trial enrolled adults with locally advanced or metastatic head and neck squamous cell, hepatocellular, melanoma or renal cell carcinoma. Before TCR sequencing, CD4+ and CD8+ T cells were separately sorted from peripheral blood. Genomic DNA was isolated from the sorted cells so that the TCRbeta CDR3 region could be sequenced. The immunoSEQ Assay was used for sequencing of TCRbeta CDR3 regions. The table was pulled from immuneACCESS by TCRdb, which kept in-frame rearrangements only. Such tables lose some clones; where checked, under half of the loss comes from unresolved V genes, and the rest has no known cause. The sample table holds around 72,000 clones, of which 82% were seen once. The ten largest make up 0.4% to 0.5% of the sample.

As to this clone: Its antigen is still unknown. Base qualities were left out, and no much larger clone turns up one base away.

The sample here was CD4+ or CD8+ T cells sorted from blood, taken in a trial of the OX40 agonist ivuxolimab. The TCR sequence derives from an adult with an advanced solid tumor such as melanoma, head and neck, liver or kidney cancer.

The nucleotides read TGTGCCAGCAGTTTACCGACTATCTCCGGGGAGCTGTTTTTT. Translated, it reads CASSLPTISGELFF. Recombination connected TRBV28 to TRBJ2-2, with TRBD2 as a weak D call on 5 bases. Deletion took 2 bases off V and 6 bases off J, with a span of 10 bases between the germline ends. CDR1 MDHEN and CDR2 SYDVKM were looked up in the germline V gene. Including the terminal cysteine and phenylalanine, the CDR3 comprises 14 residues. CDR3 DNA only is kept here, 42 bases in frame from base 1.